These T cell receptor beta chains were read from a single sample in a study of cytomegalovirus exposure and HLA in healthy donors. Measured with immunoSEQ multiplex PCR; TCRdb has only the in-frame clones, and not every one. This table holds 150,000 to 250,000 clones. Specimen: PBMCs. The source of these receptors is a boy between 10 and 17 years old in good health and CMV-seronegative. The CDR3 runs from the conserved cysteine through the conserved F or W. The D gene is left open where the match is weak.

D: TRBD2; length: 15; J: TRBJ2-1; V: TRBV5-4; CDR3: CASSPGGSSYNEQFF; DNA: TGTGCCAGCAGCCCGGGGGGTAGCTCCTACAATGAGCAGTTCTTC
D: TRBD1; length: 16; J: TRBJ1-4; V: TRBV18; CDR3: CASSARTTGDNEKLFF; DNA: TGTGCCAGCTCAGCCCGAACTACAGGGGATAATGAAAAACTGTTTTTT
D: -; length: 11; J: TRBJ1-2; V: TRBV20-1; CDR3: CSAQAGYGYTF; DNA: TGCAGTGCTCAAGCCGGGTACGGCTACACCTTC
D: -; length: 15; J: TRBJ1-6; V: TRBV6-6; CDR3: CASSPRQGANSPLHF; DNA: TGTGCCAGCAGCCCTCGCCAAGGGGCAAATTCACCCCTCCACTTT
D: -; length: 15; J: TRBJ1-1; V: TRBV9; CDR3: CASSGREGYGTEAFF; DNA: TGTGCCAGCAGCGGCCGGGAGGGGTATGGCACTGAAGCTTTCTTT
D: TRBD2; length: 16; J: TRBJ2-3; V: TRBV5-4; CDR3: CASSLEASGGLDTQYF; DNA: TGTGCCAGCAGCTTGGAGGCTAGCGGGGGTCTAGATACGCAGTATTTT
D: TRBD2; length: 16; J: TRBJ2-7; V: TRBV10-2; CDR3: CASLNNGGFSSYEQYF; DNA: TGCGCCAGCCTCAACAACGGGGGGTTTTCCTCCTACGAGCAGTACTTC
D: -; length: 13; J: TRBJ1-4; V: TRBV10-2; CDR3: CASSDGSSEKLFF; DNA: TGCGCCAGCAGTGACGGGAGCAGTGAAAAACTGTTTTTT
D: -; length: 15; J: TRBJ2-3; V: TRBV11-3; CDR3: CASSLGLVGTDTQYF; DNA: TGTGCCAGCAGCTTGGGACTGGTGGGCACAGATACGCAGTATTTT
D: -; length: 14; J: TRBJ2-2; V: TRBV9; CDR3: CASSVGGNTGELFF; DNA: TGTGCCAGCAGCGTGGGAGGAAACACCGGGGAGCTGTTTTTT
D: -; length: 14; J: TRBJ1-5; V: TRBV10-1; CDR3: CATLPEDSNQPQHF; DNA: TGCGCCACTCTACCGGAGGATAGCAATCAGCCCCAGCATTTT
D: -; length: 13; J: TRBJ1-1; V: TRBV30; CDR3: CAWIPTGGTEAFF; DNA: TGTGCCTGGATCCCGACAGGTGGGACTGAAGCTTTCTTT
D: -; length: 15; J: TRBJ2-1; V: TRBV11-2; CDR3: CASRPIGGFSNEQFF; DNA: TGTGCCAGCAGACCAATTGGAGGTTTCAGCAATGAGCAGTTCTTC
D: -; length: 14; J: TRBJ2-5; V: TRBV7-2; CDR3: CASSLGAAPGTQYF; DNA: TGTGCCAGCAGCTTAGGGGCCGCCCCAGGAACTCAGTACTTC
D: -; length: 13; J: TRBJ2-7; V: TRBV5-1; CDR3: CASSLISTYEQYF; DNA: TGCGCCAGCAGCTTGATTTCCACCTACGAGCAGTACTTC
D: -; length: 15; J: TRBJ1-4; V: TRBV4-1; CDR3: CASSQDRVLGEKLFF; DNA: TGCGCCAGCAGCCAAGACAGGGTTCTCGGGGAAAAACTGTTTTTT
D: TRBD2; length: 18; J: TRBJ2-7; V: TRBV5-6; CDR3: CASSRTGFSGDFSYEQYF; DNA: TGTGCCAGCAGCCGAACAGGATTTAGCGGGGATTTCTCCTACGAGCAGTACTTC
D: TRBD1; length: 15; J: TRBJ1-1; V: TRBV7-2; CDR3: CASSRLGTANTEAFF; DNA: TGTGCCAGCAGCCGTCTAGGGACAGCAAACACTGAAGCTTTCTTT
D: -; length: 17; J: TRBJ2-3; V: TRBV27; CDR3: CASREGRKRPNTDTQYF; DNA: TGTGCCAGCAGGGAGGGACGGAAACGACCGAACACAGATACGCAGTATTTT
D: -; length: 13; J: TRBJ1-6; V: TRBV30; CDR3: CAGSGFGDSPLYF; DNA: TGTGCCGGTTCGGGGTTTGGGGATTCACCCCTCTACTTT
D: -; length: 13; J: TRBJ1-2; V: TRBV28; CDR3: CASSLGPNYGYTF; DNA: TGTGCCAGCAGTCTTGGGCCAAACTATGGCTACACCTTC
D: -; length: 15; J: TRBJ1-5; V: TRBV28; CDR3: CASSLPQVYGQPQHF; DNA: TGTGCCAGCAGTCTACCCCAAGTATACGGTCAGCCCCAGCATTTT
D: -; length: 15; J: TRBJ2-7; V: TRBV9; CDR3: CASSARGGEAYEQYF; DNA: TGTGCCAGCAGCGCCCGTGGCGGGGAGGCCTACGAGCAGTACTTC
D: -; length: 16; J: TRBJ1-1; V: TRBV2; CDR3: CASRGPGGAGGTEAFF; DNA: TGTGCCAGCAGGGGCCCGGGGGGCGCCGGAGGCACTGAAGCTTTCTTT
D: -; length: 14; J: TRBJ2-2; V: TRBV4-1; CDR3: CASSQTGAPGELFF; DNA: TGCGCCAGCAGCCAAACGGGAGCCCCCGGGGAGCTGTTTTTT
D: -; length: 13; J: TRBJ1-3; V: TRBV25-1; CDR3: CASSDRAGNTIYF; DNA: TGTGCCAGCAGTGACAGGGCTGGAAACACCATATATTTT
D: TRBD2; length: 16; J: TRBJ2-2; V: TRBV2; CDR3: CASSPQGSSGGGELFF; DNA: TGTGCCAGCAGTCCCCAAGGTTCTAGCGGGGGCGGGGAGCTGTTTTTT
D: TRBD1; length: 13; J: TRBJ1-2; V: TRBV11-3; CDR3: CASTGDRFYGYTF; DNA: TGTGCCAGCACGGGGGACAGGTTTTATGGCTACACCTTC
D: TRBD1; length: 15; J: TRBJ1-4; V: TRBV2; CDR3: CASSWGDRANEKLFF; DNA: TGTGCCAGCTCCTGGGGGGACAGGGCGAATGAAAAACTGTTTTTT
D: -; length: 12; J: TRBJ1-1; V: TRBV7-2; CDR3: CASSLLRDKAFF; DNA: TGTGCCAGCAGCTTATTACGAGACAAGGCTTTCTTT